One sample yielded the 24 T cell receptor beta chains listed below, sequenced in a study of T cells after posttransplantation cyclophosphamide. Cells defined as naive were viable CD3+CD4+ or CD3+CD8+ and CCR7+CD45RA+CD45RO-CD95-CD27+CD28+. Assay used: immunoSEQ multiplex PCR; TCRdb lists only in-frame clones, some missing. The sample holds about 22,000 clones, 97% seen once. What was sequenced was naive CD4+ T cells sorted from PBMCs. These receptor sequences come from a man between 50 and 59 years old in good health, CMV-negative, and a related stem cell transplant donor.

This chain joins TRBV7-9 and TRBJ1-2; D unresolved. The CDR3 is 13 amino acids. Trimming stripped 5 bases from V and 6 bases from J, with 13 bases between. The germline V gene encodes CDR1 SEHNR and CDR2 FQNEAQ (reference sequence). In nucleotides, the CDR3 is TGTGCCAGCAGCCCGCGGGCCTCGGATGGCTACACCTTC. Its translation is CASSPRASDGYTF.

J is TRBJ2-5 and V is TRBV6-1; a possible D gene is TRBD2 (6 bases). CDR1 is MNHNS, CDR2 SASEGT, per germline. Trimming cost V 1 base and J 5 bases, with 14 bases left between them. The CDR3 is made up of 15 amino acids. CDR3 DNA sequence: TGTGCCAGCAGTGAAGTCGGGGGTCTGAGGGAGACCCAGTACTTC. Protein: CASSEVGGLRETQYF.

The chain uses TRBV12-5 and TRBJ2-3; a weak D match, TRBD2 (6 bases). Trimming took off 3 bases at V and 6 bases at J, with 16 bases between the two ends. CDR3 size: 15 residues. Germline V gene lookup returns CDR1 LGHNT and CDR2 FRNRAP. The CDR3 spells CASGFSPRRGDTQYF. The CDR3 coding sequence is TGTGCTAGTGGTTTCAGCCCCCGACGGGGGGATACGCAGTATTTT.

The V gene is TRBV29-1, the J gene TRBJ2-7; D is perhaps TRBD1 (6 bases). The CDR3 contains 15 residues. Trimming shortened V by 7 bases and J by 3 bases, and 22 bases separated the two germline ends. Germline assignment: CDR1 SQVTM and CDR2 ANQGSEA. The CDR3 bases are TGCAGCGCCTCCGTGGGAACAGGGTTAAACTACGAGCAGTACTTC. It encodes CSASVGTGLNYEQYF.

This sequence joins TRBV7-9 and TRBJ2-5; TRBD1 matches at 7 bases. V was pared by 2 bases and J by 2 bases, with 5 bases of the junction left unmatched. Germline V CDR1 and CDR2: SEHNR, FQNEAQ (reference sequence). CDR3 size: 15 residues. The CDR3 DNA reads TGTGCCAGCAGCTTACGGGACAGCCGACAAGAGACCCAGTACTTC. It yields the protein CASSLRDSRQETQYF.

The chain combines TRBV19 with TRBJ2-6, with 7 bases identical to TRBD1. This CDR3 is 16 amino acids long. Germline values: CDR1 LNHDA, CDR2 SQIVND (reference sequence). Unmatched junction bases numbered 7, after V lost 8 bases and J lost 0 bases. The CDR3 sequence: CASEGAEASGANVLTF. In DNA, the CDR3 is TGTGCCAGTGAGGGGGCGGAAGCCTCTGGGGCCAACGTCCTGACTTTC.

The chain combines TRBV7-2 with TRBJ2-5; 9 bases line up with TRBD2. This CDR3 is 16 amino acids long. Germline assignment: CDR1 SGHTA and CDR2 FQGNSA. Losses at the gene ends were 0 bases for V and 5 bases for J; bases not matched to a gene: 7. The DNA for the CDR3 is TGTGCCAGCAGCTTAGCGCATAGCGGGGGAAGGGAGACCCAGTACTTC. It encodes CASSLAHSGGRETQYF.

The chain uses TRBV5-1 and TRBJ2-4, with D perhaps TRBD2 (5 bases). Germline V lookup: CDR1 SGHRS, CDR2 YFSETQ. The CDR3 length is 13 residues. V lost 5 bases and J lost 5, with 11 bases in between. The CDR3 DNA follows: TGCGCCAGCAGGCCTGGGCGGGAAAACATTCAGTACTTC. Translation: CASRPGRENIQYF.

The CDR3 region has the DNA TGTGCCAGCAGCTGGGGGGGAGCAGGAAACACCATATATTTT. This translates into CASSWGGAGNTIYF. The chain carries TRBV5-4 and TRBJ1-3; perhaps TRBD1 as D (5 bases). V was shortened by 3 bases and J by 4 bases, with 11 bases between the two germline ends. CDR1 SGHNT and CDR2 YYREEE come from the germline V gene (reference sequence). The CDR3 is 14 residues long.

This sequence joins TRBV14 and TRBJ2-7; D is unclear. Looked up from germline, CDR1 is SGHDN and CDR2 is FVKESK. V dropped 0 bases and J dropped 4 bases, with 7 bases sitting between them. The CDR3 extends over 13 amino acids. The CDR3 nucleotides are TGTGCCAGCAGCCAAGATTCCGGGTACGAGCAGTACTTC. Encoded protein: CASSQDSGYEQYF.

The V call is TRBV18, the J call TRBJ2-5; TRBD2 agrees at 7 bases. V lost 2 bases to trimming and J lost 2 bases; unmatched junction nucleotides: 5. Germline V gives CDR1 KGHSH, CDR2 LQKENI. The CDR3 is 15 residues long. CDR3 region: CASSPTGRGQETQYF. In nucleotides, the CDR3 is TGTGCCAGCTCACCAACGGGGCGGGGGCAAGAGACCCAGTACTTC.

The chain is built from TRBV10-3 and TRBJ2-1; 8 bases agree with TRBD1. V dropped 8 bases and J dropped 8; count of bases not matched to a gene: 5. CDR3 size: 12 residues. Germline V gives CDR1 ENHRY, CDR2 SYGVKD. The CDR3 coding sequence is TGTGCCATCCAGGGGGCAGCCGATGAGCAGTTCTTC. It encodes CAIQGAADEQFF.

The chain uses TRBV19 and TRBJ1-2; 9 nucleotides agree with TRBD1. CDR3 length: 16 residues. Germline-derived CDR1 and CDR2 are LNHDA and SQIVND (reference sequence). Losses at the gene ends were 5 bases for V and 4 bases for J; bases not matched to a gene: 11. Here the CDR3 DNA reads TGTGCCAGTAGTCCGCAACAGGGGGCAGACCTCTATGGCTACACCTTC. Translated: CASSPQQGADLYGYTF.

A few counts support this clone. The chain employs TRBV7-2 and TRBJ2-7; a weak D match, TRBD2 (5 bases). The CDR3 is made up of 14 amino acids. Germline CDR1 is SGHTA and CDR2 is FQGNSA. V was pared by 6 bases and J by 2 bases, with 14 bases between. CDR3 region: CASSPRTGAYEQYF. The CDR3, as DNA: TGTGCCAGCAGTCCTAGGACCGGGGCCTACGAGCAGTACTTC.

This sequence joins TRBV5-6 and TRBJ1-2, with D possibly TRBD1 on 5 matching bases. The CDR3 runs 13 residues. Trimming stripped 2 bases from V and 3 bases from J, with 8 bases between. The germline V gene has CDR1 SGHDT and CDR2 YYEEEE. This chain's CDR3 is CASSLWGHYGYTF. The CDR3 DNA follows: TGTGCCAGCAGCTTATGGGGCCACTATGGCTACACCTTC.

This CDR3 is CASSYTGSHEQYF. The CDR3, as DNA: TGTGCCAGCAGTTATACAGGGAGCCACGAGCAGTACTTC. V usage is TRBV6-5 and J usage is TRBJ2-7; perhaps TRBD1 as D (6 bases). V was clipped by 3 bases and J by 5 bases, with 11 bases between them. The CDR3 consists of 13 residues. Per germline, CDR1 MNHEY and CDR2 SVGAGI.

J is TRBJ1-1 and V is TRBV11-2; 7 bases are shared with TRBD1. In germline, CDR1 is SGHAT, CDR2 FQNNGV. J lost 6 bases, V lost 1 base, and 2 bases had no gene match. The CDR3 runs 13 residues. The CDR3 coding sequence is TGTGCCAGCAGCTTAGGCCAGGGGGCTGAAGCTTTCTTT. This gives the protein CASSLGQGAEAFF.

The chain joins TRBV6-4 to TRBJ2-3, with a weak D call TRBD2 (5 bases). With 2 bases removed from V and 0 bases from J, the gap between germline ends came to 9 bases. The CDR3 loop spans 15 amino acids. Germline V CDR1 and CDR2: MRHNA, SNTAGT. This CDR3 reads CASSDGGLSTDTQYF. The CDR3 DNA sequence: TGTGCCAGCAGTGACGGCGGGCTTAGCACAGATACGCAGTATTTT.

V usage is TRBV11-3 and J usage is TRBJ1-1; the D is unclear. Germline lookup yields CDR1 SGHNT and CDR2 YENEEA. V lost 6 bases to trimming and J lost 1 base, with 12 bases between them. CDR3 size: 14 residues. CDR3 in amino acids: CASSLDGENTEAFF. The CDR3 nucleotides read TGTGCCAGCAGTTTGGACGGGGAGAACACTGAAGCTTTCTTT.

V gene TRBV5-6 combines with J gene TRBJ2-2; a weak D match, TRBD1 (5 bases). Trimming cost V 2 bases and J 4 bases, with 15 bases left between them. Per germline, CDR1 SGHDT and CDR2 YYEEEE. The CDR3 runs to 16 residues. The CDR3 nucleotides read TGTGCCAGCAGCTTTTTCGCCAGGGTGGCCACCGGGGAGCTGTTTTTT. Translated, it gives CASSFFARVATGELFF.

The genes are TRBV6-4 and TRBJ2-3; 7 positions match TRBD2. The V and J ends lost 4 bases and 3 bases, in that order; junction bases with no gene match: 4. The germline gives CDR1 MRHNA, CDR2 SNTAGT. This CDR3 comprises 14 residues. In DNA, the CDR3 is TGTGCCAGCAGTGTGAGGGGAGGGACAGATACGCAGTATTTT. This gives the protein CASSVRGGTDTQYF.

V and J are TRBV27 and TRBJ2-4, with D perhaps matching TRBD2 (5 bases). Germline V CDR1 and CDR2: MNHEY, SMNVEV (reference sequence). Trimming stripped 9 bases from V and 7 bases from J, with 16 bases between. The CDR3 totals 13 residues. The CDR3: CASSVIGGNIQYF. DNA for the CDR3: TGTGCCAGTAGCGTTATCGGTGGGAACATTCAGTACTTC.

The gene calls are TRBV10-3 and TRBJ2-7; no reliable D call. Per the germline V gene, CDR1 is ENHRY and CDR2 is SYGVKD. The CDR3 is 13 amino acids. V shed 2 bases and J shed 4 bases, with 9 bases lying between them. The CDR3 reads CAISEGLFYEQYF. The CDR3 coding sequence is TGTGCCATCAGTGAGGGGCTTTTTTACGAGCAGTACTTC.

The chain is built from TRBV29-1 and TRBJ1-4; D perhaps matches TRBD1 (6 bases). This CDR3 is 13 amino acids long. The V gene lost 5 bases and the J gene lost 2 bases, with 9 bases spanning the gap. CDR1 and CDR2 from the germline V gene are SQVTM and ANQGSEA. CDR3 sequence: CSVLTGTNEKLFF. The DNA for the CDR3 is TGCAGCGTTCTAACAGGGACTAATGAAAAACTGTTTTTT. The full variable domain, with the rest looked up from reference TRBV29-1 and TRBJ1-4, is SAVISQKPSRDICQRGTSLTIQCQVDSQVTMMFWYRQQPGQSLTLIATANQGSEATYESGFVIDKFPISRPNLTFSTLTVSNMSPEDSSIYLCSVLTGTNEKLFFGSGTQLSVL.